The entry below gives a single TCR beta chain sequence along with its context. The data belong to a study of blood T cell repertoires in COVID-19. The germline CDR1 and CDR2 sequences are SEHNR and FQNEAQ (reference sequence). V dropped 0 bases and J dropped 2 bases, with 6 bases sitting between them. The CDR3 consists of 14 residues. How the authors handled the data: The authors estimated nucleated cell counts from reference gene primer amplification. Profiled with immunoSEQ multiplex PCR; TCRdb holds only in-frame clones, not every one. V and J calls plus clone size are reproduced from that table; the DNA served to infer D and trimming. The sample includes a few hundred thousand clones, less than 90% seen only once; the top ten take 6.5% to 8.5%.

This TCR derives from a woman aged 60-75 years who had recovered from COVID-19. Sequencing input: PBMCs or T cells enriched from blood (not recorded which). The chain uses TRBV7-9 and TRBJ2-3; no firm D call. The CDR3 loop is CASSLAQATDTQYF. The CDR3 DNA is TGTGCCAGCAGCTTAGCGCAGGCCACAGATACGCAGTATTTT. Drawing the rest from reference TRBV7-9 and TRBJ2-3, the complete variable domain is DTGVSQNPRHKITKRGQNVTFRCDPISEHNRLYWYRQTLGQGPEFLTYFQNEAQLEKSRLLSDRFSAERPKGSFSTLEIQRTEQGDSAMYLCASSLAQATDTQYFGPGTRLTVL.